One sample yielded the 2 T cell receptor beta chains listed below, sequenced in a study of shared clonotypes between healthy human individuals. Assay: immunoSEQ multiplex PCR; the TCRdb copy retains only in-frame clones and omits some. Among a few hundred thousand clones, around 78% were seen once, and the ten largest hold 12%. Sequencing was performed on PBMCs. The origin of the receptors is a woman aged 40 to 49 in good health. Some clones in this sample may be carry-over from other donors' samples.

Comments on this clone: It may be a read error: a sequence one base away is much more abundant. The chain joins TRBV4-1 to TRBJ1-2; TRBD1 aligns across 7 bases. The germline gives CDR1 MGHRA, CDR2 YSYEKL. This CDR3 spans 15 amino acids. DNA for the CDR3: TGCGCCAGCAGCCAAGCCCGGGACAGTAACTATGGCTGCACCTTC. It translates to CASSQARDSNYGCTF.

The V gene is TRBV5-1, the J gene TRBJ1-1; D not resolved. The V end lost 4 bases, the J end lost 1 base, and 11 bases lay between the germline ends. CDR1 is SGHRS and CDR2 is YFSETQ in the germline V gene. This CDR3 is built from 14 residues. The CDR3 loop reads CASSHSSGNTEAFF. DNA for the CDR3: TGCGCCAGCAGCCACAGTAGCGGGAACACTGAAGCTTTCTTT.